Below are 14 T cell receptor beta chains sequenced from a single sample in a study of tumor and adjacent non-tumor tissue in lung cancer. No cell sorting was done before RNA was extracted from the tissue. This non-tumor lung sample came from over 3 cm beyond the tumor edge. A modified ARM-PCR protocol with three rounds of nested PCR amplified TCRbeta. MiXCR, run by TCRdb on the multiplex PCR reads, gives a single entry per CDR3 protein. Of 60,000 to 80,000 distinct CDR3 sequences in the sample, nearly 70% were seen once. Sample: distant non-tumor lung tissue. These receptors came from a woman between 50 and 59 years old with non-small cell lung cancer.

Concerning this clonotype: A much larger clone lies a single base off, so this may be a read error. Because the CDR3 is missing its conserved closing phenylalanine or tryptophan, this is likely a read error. The CDR3 DNA reads TGTGCCAGCAGTTTCGGAGCGGGAGGGCTTGGCACCGGGGAGCTGTTTTAT. Translation: CASSFGAGGLGTGELFY. The rearrangement links TRBV12-3 or TRBV12-4 to TRBJ2-2; 10 positions match TRBD2. The CDR3 has 17 amino acids. Germline trimming cut 3 bases from V and 4 bases from J; bases unmatched to any gene: 8.

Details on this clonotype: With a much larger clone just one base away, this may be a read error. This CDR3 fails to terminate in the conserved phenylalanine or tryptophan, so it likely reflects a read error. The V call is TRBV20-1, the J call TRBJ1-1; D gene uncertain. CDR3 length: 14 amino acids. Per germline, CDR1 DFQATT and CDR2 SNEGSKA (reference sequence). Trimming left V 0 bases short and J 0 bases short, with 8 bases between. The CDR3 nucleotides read TGCAGTGCTAGAGACAACCCCATGAACACTGAAGCTTTCATT. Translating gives CSARDNPMNTEAFI.

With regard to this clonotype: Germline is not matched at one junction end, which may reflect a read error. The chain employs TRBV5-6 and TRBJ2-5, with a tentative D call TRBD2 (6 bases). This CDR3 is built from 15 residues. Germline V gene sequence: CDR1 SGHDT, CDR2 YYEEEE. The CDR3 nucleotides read TGTGCCAGCAGCTTGACCGCGGGGACTCAAGAGACCCAGTACTTT. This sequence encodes CASSLTAGTQETQYF.

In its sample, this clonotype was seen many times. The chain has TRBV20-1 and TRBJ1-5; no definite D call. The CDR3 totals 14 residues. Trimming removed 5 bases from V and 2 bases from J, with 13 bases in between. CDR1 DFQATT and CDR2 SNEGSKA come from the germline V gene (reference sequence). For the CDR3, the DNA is TGCAGTGCTTCCAAGGTTAACGGCAATCAGCCCCAGCATTTT. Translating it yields CSASKVNGNQPQHF.

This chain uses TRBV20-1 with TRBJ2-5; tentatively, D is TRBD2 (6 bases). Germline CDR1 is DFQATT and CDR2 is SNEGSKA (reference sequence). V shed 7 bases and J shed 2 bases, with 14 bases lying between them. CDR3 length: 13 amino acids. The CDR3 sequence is CSVHREPQETQYF. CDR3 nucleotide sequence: TGCAGTGTACACCGGGAGCCTCAAGAGACCCAGTACTTC.

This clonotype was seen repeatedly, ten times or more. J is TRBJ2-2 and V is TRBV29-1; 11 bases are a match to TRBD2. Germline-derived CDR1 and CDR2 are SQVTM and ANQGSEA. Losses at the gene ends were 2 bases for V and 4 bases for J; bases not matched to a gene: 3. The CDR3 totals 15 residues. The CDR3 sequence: CSVETSGSGTGELFF. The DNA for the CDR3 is TGCAGCGTTGAAACTAGCGGGAGTGGCACCGGGGAGCTGTTTTTT.

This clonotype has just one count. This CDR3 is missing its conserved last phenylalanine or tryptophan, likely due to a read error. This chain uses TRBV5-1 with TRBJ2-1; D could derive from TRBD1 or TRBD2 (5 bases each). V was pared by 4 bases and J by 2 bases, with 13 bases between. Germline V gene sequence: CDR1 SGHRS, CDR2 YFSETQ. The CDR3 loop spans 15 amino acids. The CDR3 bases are TGCGCCAGCAGCCCCGGGACCAATACCTACAATGAGCAGTTCTCC. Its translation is CASSPGTNTYNEQFS.

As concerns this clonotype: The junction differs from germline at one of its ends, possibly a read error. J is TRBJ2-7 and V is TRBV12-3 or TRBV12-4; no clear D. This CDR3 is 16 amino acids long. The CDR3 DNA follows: TGTGCCAGCACTATCCGAGCGAGAGACCTACCCTATGAGCAGTACTTC. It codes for CASTIRARDLPYEQYF.

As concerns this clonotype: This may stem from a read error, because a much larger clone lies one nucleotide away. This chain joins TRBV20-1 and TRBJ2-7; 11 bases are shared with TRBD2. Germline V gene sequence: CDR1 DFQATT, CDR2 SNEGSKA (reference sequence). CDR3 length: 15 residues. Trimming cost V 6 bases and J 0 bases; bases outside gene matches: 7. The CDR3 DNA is TGCAGTGCCGTTGAACTAGCGGGAGTCTCCTACGAGCAGTACTTC. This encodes CSAVELAGVSYEQYF.

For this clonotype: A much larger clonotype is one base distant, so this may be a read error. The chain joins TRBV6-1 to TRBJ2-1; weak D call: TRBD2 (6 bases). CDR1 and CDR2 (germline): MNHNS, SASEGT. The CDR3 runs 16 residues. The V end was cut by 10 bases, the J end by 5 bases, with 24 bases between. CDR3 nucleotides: TGTGCCAACACCACCAAGGGGAGGAGAGGGCACAATGAGCAGTTCTTC. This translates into CANTTKGRRGHNEQFF.

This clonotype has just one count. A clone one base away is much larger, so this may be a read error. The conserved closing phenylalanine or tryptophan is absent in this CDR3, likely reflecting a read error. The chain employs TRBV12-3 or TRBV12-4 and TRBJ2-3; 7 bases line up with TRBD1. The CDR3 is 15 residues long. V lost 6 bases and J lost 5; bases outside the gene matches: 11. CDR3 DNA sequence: TGTGCCAGCAGCGGCCGGACAGGTCGCAGAGATACGCAGTATTCT. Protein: CASSGRTGRRDTQYS.

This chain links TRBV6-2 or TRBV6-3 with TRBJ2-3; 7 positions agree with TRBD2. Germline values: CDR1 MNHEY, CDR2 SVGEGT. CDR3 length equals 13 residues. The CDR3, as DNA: TGTGTCATCGGTCGGTTAGCGGGAGATACGCAGTATTTT. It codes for CVIGRLAGDTQYF.

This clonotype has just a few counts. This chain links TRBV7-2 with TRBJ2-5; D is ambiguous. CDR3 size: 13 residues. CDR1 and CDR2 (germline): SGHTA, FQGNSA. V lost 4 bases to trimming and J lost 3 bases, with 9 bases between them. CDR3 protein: CASSSYSEETQYF. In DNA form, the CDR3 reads TGTGCCAGCAGCTCGTACAGTGAAGAGACCCAGTACTTC.

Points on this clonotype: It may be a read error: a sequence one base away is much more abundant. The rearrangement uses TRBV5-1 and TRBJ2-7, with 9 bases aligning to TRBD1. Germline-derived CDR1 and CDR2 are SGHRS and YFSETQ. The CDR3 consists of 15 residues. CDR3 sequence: CASSPGTGFIYGQYF. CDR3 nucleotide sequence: TGCGCCAGCAGCCCGGGGACAGGGTTTATCTACGGGCAGTACTTC.